The 18 T cell receptor beta chains reported below all come from one sample, sequenced in a study of blood T cells in healthy people across ages. A sample-barcoded 5' primer and a J-beta primer mix were used in a second PCR of roughly 7 to 11 cycles. TCRdb re-called the 5' RACE reads through MiXCR, storing one row per CDR3 protein. In the table there are hundreds of thousands of distinct CDR3 sequences, about 56% of which are singletons. The sample consisted of blood. These receptors were taken from a middle-aged man in good health.

This rearrangement joins TRBV6-1 to TRBJ2-2; no definite D call. The CDR3 is 16 residues long. Trimming shortened V by 2 bases and J by 2 bases, and 12 bases separated the two germline ends. Per germline, CDR1 MNHNS and CDR2 SASEGT. CDR3 protein: CASSELGTANTGELFF. DNA of the CDR3: TGTGCCAGCAGTGAATTGGGTACAGCCAACACCGGGGAGCTGTTTTTT.

This clonotype was detected a few times. The rearrangement links TRBV3-1 to TRBJ2-7; TRBD1 might be the D (6 bases). The V gene lost 1 base and the J gene lost 7 bases, with 17 bases spanning the gap. The CDR3 extends over 15 amino acids. CDR1 LGHDT and CDR2 YNNKEL come from the germline V gene (reference sequence). The CDR3 here is CASSQVTGATGEQYF. For the CDR3, the DNA is TGTGCCAGCAGCCAAGTAACCGGGGCCACAGGGGAGCAGTACTTC.

The V gene is TRBV7-9, the J gene TRBJ1-4; D unclear. This CDR3 comprises 15 residues. CDR1 and CDR2 (germline): SEHNR, FQNEAQ (reference sequence). V was trimmed by 4 bases and J by 5 bases, leaving 14 bases between them. The CDR3 bases are TGTGCCAGCAGCTATGAACCGGGCCCGAATGAAAAACTGTTTTTT. Its translation: CASSYEPGPNEKLFF. Full variable domain (remainder filled in from reference TRBV7-9 and TRBJ1-4): DTGVSQNPRHKITKRGQNVTFRCDPISEHNRLYWYRQTLGQGPEFLTYFQNEAQLEKSRLLSDRFSAERPKGSFSTLEIQRTEQGDSAMYLCASSYEPGPNEKLFFGSGTQLSVL.

The CDR3 is CASSPDLSYNEQFF. The CDR3 DNA is TGTGCCAGCAGTCCCGACCTCTCCTACAATGAGCAGTTCTTC. The genes are TRBV27 and TRBJ2-1, with D uncertain. The germline CDR1 and CDR2 sequences are MNHEY and SMNVEV (reference sequence). V was shortened by 5 bases and J by 0 bases, with 8 bases between the two germline ends. CDR3 length: 14 residues.

The sample holds many counts of this clonotype. This sequence joins TRBV6-1 and TRBJ2-7; no definite D call. CDR1 and CDR2 from the germline V gene are MNHNS and SASEGT. The CDR3 extends over 13 amino acids. V lost 0 bases, J lost 3 bases, and 6 bases lay in between. The CDR3 loop is CASSEADGYEQYF. The CDR3, as DNA: TGTGCCAGCAGTGAAGCAGACGGCTACGAGCAGTACTTC.

The chain combines TRBV4-3 with TRBJ1-2; D is unresolved. The V end lost 0 bases, the J end lost 5 bases, and 10 bases lay between the germline ends. This CDR3 is 14 amino acids long. Germline-derived CDR1 and CDR2 are LGHNA and YSLEER. The CDR3 DNA is TGCGCCAGCAGCCAAGAGGGCAATTCTTATGGCTACACCTTC. It codes for CASSQEGNSYGYTF.

The rearrangement links TRBV7-2 to TRBJ2-4, with TRBD1 identical over 8 bases. CDR3 length: 16 amino acids. V gave up 4 bases and J gave up 5 bases; unmatched junction bases: 10. The germline CDR1 and CDR2 sequences are SGHTA and FQGNSA. Here the CDR3 DNA reads TGTGCCAGCAGCTCGCGAAGGACAGGGCTGCAAAACATTCAGTACTTC. It yields the protein CASSSRRTGLQNIQYF.

This clonotype was counted between two and nine times. J is TRBJ1-1 and V is TRBV4-2; the D gene is possibly TRBD1 (5 bases). This CDR3 is 18 amino acids long. Germline lookup yields CDR1 LGHNA and CDR2 YNFKEQ. Trimming removed 1 base from V and 1 base from J, with 19 bases in between. CDR3 nucleotides: TGTGCCAGCAGCCAAGCTTTCGGGGCAGTGACTGCGAACACTGAAGCTTTCTTT. Translating gives CASSQAFGAVTANTEAFF.

This clonotype was counted a few times. V and J are TRBV11-2 and TRBJ2-5; tentatively, D is TRBD2 (5 bases). Per germline, CDR1 SGHAT and CDR2 FQNNGV. Trimming stripped 5 bases from V and 4 bases from J, with 17 bases between. This CDR3 is 15 amino acids long. CDR3 residues: CASSPLQSGLETQYF. For the CDR3, the DNA is TGTGCCAGCAGCCCACTTCAGTCGGGGTTAGAGACCCAGTACTTC.

The chain carries TRBV5-4 and TRBJ2-3, with 7 nucleotides matching TRBD1. The V gene end was trimmed by 0 bases and the J gene end by 2 bases; junction bases not matched to a gene: 9. The CDR3 runs 17 residues. In germline, CDR1 is SGHNT, CDR2 YYREEE (reference sequence). The CDR3 DNA is TGTGCCAGCAGCTTGGGGGGGACAGATACCTTCACAGATACGCAGTATTTT. Translated, it gives CASSLGGTDTFTDTQYF.

V usage is TRBV24-1 and J usage is TRBJ2-1, with D perhaps matching TRBD1 (6 bases). In germline, CDR1 is KGHDR, CDR2 SFDVKD. This CDR3 comprises 18 residues. V was cut by 3 bases and J by 13 bases, with 30 bases left in between. CDR3 protein: CATSDVRDIGIGGETQFF. CDR3 coding DNA: TGTGCCACCAGTGATGTCCGGGACATCGGGATCGGTGGGGAGACCCAGTTCTTC.

The chain employs TRBV27 and TRBJ1-2, with 8 bases lining up with TRBD1. V gave up 6 bases and J gave up 3 bases; unmatched junction bases: 3. The CDR3 spans 13 residues. Germline V gene data show CDR1 as MNHEY and CDR2 as SMNVEV (reference sequence). The CDR3 here is CASSQTGDYGYTF. As DNA, the CDR3 is TGTGCCAGCAGCCAGACAGGGGACTATGGCTACACCTTC.

This clonotype came up a few times. V usage is TRBV12-3 or TRBV12-4 and J usage is TRBJ2-1, with TRBD2 matching over 13 bases. The CDR3 is made up of 18 amino acids. V lost 5 bases and J lost 3; bases outside the gene matches: 10. The CDR3 region is CASSPGLAGSHSYNEQFF. The CDR3 DNA is TGTGCCAGCAGTCCGGGACTAGCGGGGTCACACAGCTACAATGAGCAGTTCTTC.

The chain combines TRBV29-1 with TRBJ2-3, with 7 bases that match TRBD2. In germline, CDR1 is SQVTM, CDR2 ANQGSEA. This CDR3 is 14 amino acids long. Germline trimming cut 4 bases from V and 0 bases from J; bases unmatched to any gene: 4. This CDR3 reads CSVGREISTDTQYF. CDR3 in DNA: TGCAGCGTTGGGCGGGAGATCAGCACAGATACGCAGTATTTT.

Only a few counts were recorded for this clonotype. The chain links TRBV7-2 to TRBJ2-7; unclear D gene. Germline lookup yields CDR1 SGHTA and CDR2 FQGNSA. CDR3 length: 12 amino acids. V dropped 1 base and J dropped 5 bases, with 6 bases sitting between them. The CDR3 loop reads CASSLDWDEQYF. The CDR3 bases are TGTGCCAGCAGCTTAGATTGGGACGAGCAGTACTTC.

J is TRBJ1-2 and V is TRBV5-6, with D maybe TRBD1 (5 bases). Between the trimmed V and J ends, which lost 4 bases and 5 bases, there was a span of 21 bases. CDR1 and CDR2 from the germline V gene are SGHDT and YYEEEE. This CDR3 has 16 residues. CDR3 sequence reads: CASSDGQSRAGYGYTF. CDR3 bases: TGTGCCAGCAGCGACGGACAATCCCGAGCGGGTTATGGCTACACCTTC.

The chain employs TRBV3-1 and TRBJ2-1, with D unclear. V dropped 4 bases and J dropped 8 bases, with 12 bases sitting between them. From germline, CDR1 is LGHDT and CDR2 YNNKEL (reference sequence). The CDR3 runs to 13 residues. In nucleotides, the CDR3 is TGTGCCAGCAGCCCCATCTTTCGGGATGAGCAGTTCTTC. This translates into CASSPIFRDEQFF.

J is TRBJ2-5 and V is TRBV20-1, with D uncertain. The CDR3 extends over 13 amino acids. The V gene lost 2 bases and the J gene lost 1 base, with 8 bases spanning the gap. Germline CDR1 and CDR2: DFQATT and SNEGSKA (reference sequence). DNA of the CDR3: TGCAGTGCTAGACAGCCCCCCCAAGAGACCCAGTACTTC. It translates to CSARQPPQETQYF.